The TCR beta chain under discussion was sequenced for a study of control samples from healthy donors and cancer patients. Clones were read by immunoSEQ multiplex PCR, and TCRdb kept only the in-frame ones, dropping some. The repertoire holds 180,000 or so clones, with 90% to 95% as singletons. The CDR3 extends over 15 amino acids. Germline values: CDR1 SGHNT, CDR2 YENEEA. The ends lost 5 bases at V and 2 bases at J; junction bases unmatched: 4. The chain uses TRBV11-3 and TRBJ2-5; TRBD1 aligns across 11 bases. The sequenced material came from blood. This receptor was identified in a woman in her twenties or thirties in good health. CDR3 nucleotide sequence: TGTGCCAGCAGCCTCGGACAGGGGGCTCAAGAGACCCAGTACTTC. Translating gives CASSLGQGAQETQYF.